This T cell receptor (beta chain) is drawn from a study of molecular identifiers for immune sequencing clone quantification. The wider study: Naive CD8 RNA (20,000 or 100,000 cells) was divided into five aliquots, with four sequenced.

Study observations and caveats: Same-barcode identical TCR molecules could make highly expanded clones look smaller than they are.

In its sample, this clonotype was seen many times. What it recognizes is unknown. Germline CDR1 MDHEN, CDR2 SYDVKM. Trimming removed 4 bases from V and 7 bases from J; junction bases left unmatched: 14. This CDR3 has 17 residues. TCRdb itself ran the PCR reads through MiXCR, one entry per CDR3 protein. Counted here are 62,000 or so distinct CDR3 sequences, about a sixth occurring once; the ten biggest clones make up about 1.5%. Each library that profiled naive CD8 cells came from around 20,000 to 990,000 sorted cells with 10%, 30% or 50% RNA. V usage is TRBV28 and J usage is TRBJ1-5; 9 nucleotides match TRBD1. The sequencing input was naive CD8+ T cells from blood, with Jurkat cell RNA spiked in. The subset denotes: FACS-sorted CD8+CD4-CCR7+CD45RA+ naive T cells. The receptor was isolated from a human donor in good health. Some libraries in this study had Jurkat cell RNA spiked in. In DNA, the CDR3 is TGTGCCAGCAGTTCATCCCTCGGGACAGGGTCGCGGCAGCCCCAGCATTTT. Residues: CASSSSLGTGSRQPQHF.